Given below is one T cell receptor beta chain in context. TCRdb re-derived calls from the RT-PCR reads in MiXCR, one entry per CDR3 protein. The data contain about 540,000 distinct CDR3 sequences, 20% to 25% of them seen just once; the ten biggest clones take up 2.5% to 3.5%. The sample belongs to a study of response to subunit inactivated influenza vaccine. CDR3 length: 15 residues. Trimming took 2 bases from V and 6 from J, leaving 14 bases between them. This sample was also put to use in a study of T cells expressing NK-cell markers. This second report adds: In generating TCR beta cDNA, 5'RACE template switching with UMIs was used. The TCR beta repertoires were obtained from sorted CD3+CD56+NKG2C+, CD3+CD56+NKG2C- and CD3+CD56-NKG2C+ T cells. Expanded NKG2C+ T cell clones had unclear HCMV specificity.

The rearrangement joins TRBV12-3 or TRBV12-4 to TRBJ2-1; D unclear. The input for sequencing was CD4+ T cells sorted from PBMCs, taken about 12 days after vaccination. This receptor was obtained from a man aged 50-60 years who received an inactivated influenza vaccine. DNA for the CDR3: TGTGCCAGCAGTTTAAGGCACGGATCGGCCAATGAGCAGTTCTTC. This gives the protein CASSLRHGSANEQFF.